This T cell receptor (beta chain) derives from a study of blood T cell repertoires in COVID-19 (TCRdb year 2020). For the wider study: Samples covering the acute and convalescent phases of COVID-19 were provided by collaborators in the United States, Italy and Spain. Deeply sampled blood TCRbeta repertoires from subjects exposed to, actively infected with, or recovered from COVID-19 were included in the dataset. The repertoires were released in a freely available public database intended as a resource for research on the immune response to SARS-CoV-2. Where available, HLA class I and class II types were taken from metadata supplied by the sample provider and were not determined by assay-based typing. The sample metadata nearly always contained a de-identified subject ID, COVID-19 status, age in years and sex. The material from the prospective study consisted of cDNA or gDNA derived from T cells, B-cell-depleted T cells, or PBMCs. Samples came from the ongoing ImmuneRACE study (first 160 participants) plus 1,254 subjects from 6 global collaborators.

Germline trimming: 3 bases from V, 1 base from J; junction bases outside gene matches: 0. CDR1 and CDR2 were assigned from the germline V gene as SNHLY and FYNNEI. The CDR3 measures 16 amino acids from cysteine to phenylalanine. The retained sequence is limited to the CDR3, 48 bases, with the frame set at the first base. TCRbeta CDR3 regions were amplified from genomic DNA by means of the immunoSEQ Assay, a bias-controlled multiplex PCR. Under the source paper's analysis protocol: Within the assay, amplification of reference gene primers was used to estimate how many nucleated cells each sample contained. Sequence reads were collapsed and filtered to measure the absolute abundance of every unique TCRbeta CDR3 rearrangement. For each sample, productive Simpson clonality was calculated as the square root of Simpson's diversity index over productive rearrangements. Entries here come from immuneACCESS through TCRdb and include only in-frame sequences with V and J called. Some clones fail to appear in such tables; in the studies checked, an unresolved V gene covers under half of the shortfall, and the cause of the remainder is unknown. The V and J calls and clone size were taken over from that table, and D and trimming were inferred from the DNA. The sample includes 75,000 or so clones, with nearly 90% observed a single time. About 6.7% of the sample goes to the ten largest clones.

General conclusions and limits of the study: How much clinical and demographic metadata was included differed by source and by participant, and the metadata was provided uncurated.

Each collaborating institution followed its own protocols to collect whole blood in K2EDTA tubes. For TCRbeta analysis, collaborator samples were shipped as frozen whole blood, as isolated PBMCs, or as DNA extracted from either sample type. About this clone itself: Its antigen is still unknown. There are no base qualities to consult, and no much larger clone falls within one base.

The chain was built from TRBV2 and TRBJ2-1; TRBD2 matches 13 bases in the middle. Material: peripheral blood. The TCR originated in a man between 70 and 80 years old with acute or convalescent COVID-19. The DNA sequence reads TGTGCCAGCAGTGAGACTAGCGGGGGGTCCTACAATGAGCAGTTCTTC. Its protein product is CASSETSGGSYNEQFF.